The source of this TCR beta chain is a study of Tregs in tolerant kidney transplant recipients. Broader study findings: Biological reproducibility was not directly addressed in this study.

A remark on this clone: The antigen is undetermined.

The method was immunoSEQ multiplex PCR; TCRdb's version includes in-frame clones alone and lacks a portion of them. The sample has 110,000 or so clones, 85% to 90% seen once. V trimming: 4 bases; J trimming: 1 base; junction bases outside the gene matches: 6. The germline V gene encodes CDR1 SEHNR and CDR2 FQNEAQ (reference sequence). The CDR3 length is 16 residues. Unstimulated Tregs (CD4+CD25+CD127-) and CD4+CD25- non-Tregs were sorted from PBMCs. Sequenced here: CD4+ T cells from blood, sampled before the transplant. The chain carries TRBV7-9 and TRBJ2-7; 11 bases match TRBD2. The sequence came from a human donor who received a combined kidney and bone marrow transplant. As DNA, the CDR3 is TGTGCCAGCAGCTCCCCGGGACTAGCGGAGTCCTACGAGCAGTACTTC. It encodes CASSSPGLAESYEQYF.